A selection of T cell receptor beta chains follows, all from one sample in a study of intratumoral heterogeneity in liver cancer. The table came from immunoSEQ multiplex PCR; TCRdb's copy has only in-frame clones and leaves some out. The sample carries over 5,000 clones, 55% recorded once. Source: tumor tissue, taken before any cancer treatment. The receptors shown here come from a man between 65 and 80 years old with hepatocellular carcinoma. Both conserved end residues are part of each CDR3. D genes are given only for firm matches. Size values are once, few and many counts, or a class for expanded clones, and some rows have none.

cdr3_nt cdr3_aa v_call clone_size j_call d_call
TGTGCCAGCAGGAACCATCCGGGGGGGAGCTGGGATACGCAGTATTTT CASRNHPGGSWDTQYF TRBV5-4 - TRBJ2-3 TRBD2
TGTGCCAGCAGCTGGGGGCGACTAGCGGGACCCGCAGATACGCAGTATTTT CASSWGRLAGPADTQYF TRBV7-8 - TRBJ2-3 TRBD2
TGTGCCAGCAGCTTAGGCGGACCCCCTACTGAAGCTTTCTTT CASSLGGPPTEAFF TRBV11-2 - TRBJ1-1 -
TGTGCCAGCAGCTTGGTCGACCTAAACGTCCTGACTTTC CASSLVDLNVLTF TRBV5-4 once TRBJ2-6 -
TGTGCCAGTAGTAAGGATTCCTATGGCTACACCTTC CASSKDSYGYTF TRBV19 - TRBJ1-2 -
TGTGCCAGTAGGCGTGGCCCCACTGAAGCTTTCTTT CASRRGPTEAFF TRBV19 - TRBJ1-1 -
TGTGCCAGCAGCCTAGTTTCTGGAAACACCATATATTTT CASSLVSGNTIYF TRBV7-8 - TRBJ1-3 -
TGTGCCAGCAGCCCTTCATTTACGAGCTATGATGGCTACACCTTC CASSPSFTSYDGYTF TRBV3-1/TRBV3-2 - TRBJ1-2 -
TGCGCCAGCAGCTTCGATAATTCACCCCTCCACTTT CASSFDNSPLHF TRBV5-1 - TRBJ1-6 -
TGTGCCAGCAGTTACGGGGATACGCAGTATTTT CASSYGDTQYF TRBV6-5 few TRBJ2-3 -
TGTGCCAGCAGTAATAGCGGGGGACACACCGGGGAGCTGTTTTTT CASSNSGGHTGELFF TRBV27 - TRBJ2-2 TRBD2
TGTGCCAGTAGTATACCCCCCGGAGCTGGCTACACCTTC CASSIPPGAGYTF TRBV19 - TRBJ1-2 -
TGTGCCAGTAGTATAGATCTGTTTAATGAGCAGTTCTTC CASSIDLFNEQFF TRBV19 - TRBJ2-1 -
TGTGCCAGCAGCTTGGCGCGGGGAGGAAACACCATATATTTT CASSLARGGNTIYF TRBV5-6 - TRBJ1-3 -
TGTGCCAGCAGCTCTACCCGGGTTAATGGCTACACCTTC CASSSTRVNGYTF TRBV6-5 - TRBJ1-2 -
TGTGCCAGCAGCTTATTCACCACTGAAGCTTTCTTT CASSLFTTEAFF TRBV7-8 - TRBJ1-1 -
TGTGCCAGCAGTACCGGGACAGCGATTTACGAGCAGTACTTC CASSTGTAIYEQYF TRBV6-6 - TRBJ2-7 TRBD1
TGTGCCAGCAGTTACGCTCGCCCACAGGGGTGGACTGAAGCTTTCTTT CASSYARPQGWTEAFF TRBV6-2/TRBV6-3 - TRBJ1-1 TRBD1
TGTGCCAGCAGCGTAGGGACTAGCGGCTCCTACAATGAGCAGTTCTTC CASSVGTSGSYNEQFF TRBV9 - TRBJ2-1 TRBD2
TGTGCCAGCAGCGACCAGGGATCGAACACTGAAGCTTTCTTT CASSDQGSNTEAFF TRBV13 medium-sized TRBJ1-1 -
TGTGCCAAGACTAGCGGGGAGTCCGGGGAGCTGTTTTTT CAKTSGESGELFF TRBV2 few TRBJ2-2 TRBD2
TGTGCCAGCAGCCAACAGACTAGCGGGGGGGCTAATGAGCAGTTCTTC CASSQQTSGGANEQFF TRBV3-1/TRBV3-2 - TRBJ2-1 TRBD2
TGCGCCAGCAGCTTATACGGACCTTTGGGAGAGACCCAGTACTTC CASSLYGPLGETQYF TRBV5-1 large TRBJ2-5 -
TGTGCCAGCAGTTGGTCAGTTCAAGGTTGGGAGGGTGGCTACACCTTC CASSWSVQGWEGGYTF TRBV6-5 - TRBJ1-2 -